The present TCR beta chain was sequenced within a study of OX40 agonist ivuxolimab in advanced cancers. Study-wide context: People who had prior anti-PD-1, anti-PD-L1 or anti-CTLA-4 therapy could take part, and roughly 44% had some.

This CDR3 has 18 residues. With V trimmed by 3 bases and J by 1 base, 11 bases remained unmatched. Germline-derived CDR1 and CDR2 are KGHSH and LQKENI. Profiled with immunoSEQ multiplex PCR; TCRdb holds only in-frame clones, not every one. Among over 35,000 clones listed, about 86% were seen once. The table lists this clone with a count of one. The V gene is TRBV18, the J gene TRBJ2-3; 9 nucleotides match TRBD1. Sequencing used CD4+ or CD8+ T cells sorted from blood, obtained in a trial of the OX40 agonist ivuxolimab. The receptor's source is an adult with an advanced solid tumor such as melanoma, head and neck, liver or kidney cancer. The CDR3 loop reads CASSPPGQGVWGTDTQYF. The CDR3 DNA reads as TGTGCCAGCTCACCGCCGGGACAGGGTGTGTGGGGCACAGATACGCAGTATTTT.